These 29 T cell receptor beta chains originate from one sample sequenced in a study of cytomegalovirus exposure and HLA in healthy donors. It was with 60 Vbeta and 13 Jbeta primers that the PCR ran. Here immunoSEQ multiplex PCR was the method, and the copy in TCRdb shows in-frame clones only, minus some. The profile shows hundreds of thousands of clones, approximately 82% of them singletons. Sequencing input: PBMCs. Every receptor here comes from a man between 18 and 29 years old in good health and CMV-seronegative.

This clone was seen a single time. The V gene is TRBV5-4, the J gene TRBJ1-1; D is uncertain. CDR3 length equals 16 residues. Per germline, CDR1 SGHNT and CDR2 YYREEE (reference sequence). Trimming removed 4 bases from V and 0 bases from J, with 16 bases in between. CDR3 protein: CASSHTTVTLNTEAFF. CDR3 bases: TGTGCCAGCAGCCATACTACCGTGACCCTGAACACTGAAGCTTTCTTT.

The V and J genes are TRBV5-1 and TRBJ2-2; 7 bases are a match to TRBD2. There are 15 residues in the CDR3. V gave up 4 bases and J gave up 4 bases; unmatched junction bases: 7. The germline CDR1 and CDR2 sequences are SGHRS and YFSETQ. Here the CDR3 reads CASSVLAEGTGELFF. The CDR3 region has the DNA TGCGCCAGCAGCGTCCTAGCGGAGGGCACCGGGGAGCTGTTTTTT.

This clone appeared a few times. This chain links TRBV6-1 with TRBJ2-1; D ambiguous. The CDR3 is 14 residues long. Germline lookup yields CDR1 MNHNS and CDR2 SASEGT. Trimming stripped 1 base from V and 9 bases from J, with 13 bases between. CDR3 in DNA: TGTGCCAGCAGTGAAGGGCAGGTCCCCGGTGAGCAGTTCTTC. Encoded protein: CASSEGQVPGEQFF.

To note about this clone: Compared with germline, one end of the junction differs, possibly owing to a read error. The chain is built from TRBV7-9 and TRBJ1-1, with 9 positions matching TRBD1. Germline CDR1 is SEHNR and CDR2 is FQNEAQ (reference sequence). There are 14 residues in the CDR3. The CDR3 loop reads CSSSSQTGGTEAFF. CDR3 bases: TGTTCCAGCAGCTCCCAGACAGGGGGCACTGAAGCTTTCTTT.

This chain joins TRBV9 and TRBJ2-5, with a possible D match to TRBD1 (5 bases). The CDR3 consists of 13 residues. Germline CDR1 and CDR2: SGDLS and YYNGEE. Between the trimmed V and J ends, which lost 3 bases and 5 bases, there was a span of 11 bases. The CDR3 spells CASSDRSLETQYF. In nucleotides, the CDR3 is TGTGCCAGCAGCGACAGGTCACTCGAGACCCAGTACTTC.

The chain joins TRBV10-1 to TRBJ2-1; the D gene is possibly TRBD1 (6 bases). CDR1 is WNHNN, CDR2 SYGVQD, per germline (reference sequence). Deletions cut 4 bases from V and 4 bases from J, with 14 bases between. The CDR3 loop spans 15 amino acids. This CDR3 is CASSGIMTGYNEQFF. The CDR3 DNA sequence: TGCGCCAGCAGTGGCATCATGACAGGTTACAATGAGCAGTTCTTC.

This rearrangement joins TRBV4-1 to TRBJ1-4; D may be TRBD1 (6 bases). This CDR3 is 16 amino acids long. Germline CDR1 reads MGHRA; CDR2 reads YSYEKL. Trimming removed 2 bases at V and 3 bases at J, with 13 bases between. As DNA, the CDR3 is TGCGCCAGCAGCCAACCACAGGGTAGTTCTAATGAAAAACTGTTTTTT. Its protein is CASSQPQGSSNEKLFF.

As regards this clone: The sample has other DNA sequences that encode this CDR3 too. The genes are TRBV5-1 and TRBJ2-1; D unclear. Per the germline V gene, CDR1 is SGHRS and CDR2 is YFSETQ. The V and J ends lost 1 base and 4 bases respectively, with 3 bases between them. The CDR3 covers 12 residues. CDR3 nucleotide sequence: TGCGCCAGCAGCTTGTCGTACAATGAGCAGTTCTTC. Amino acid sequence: CASSLSYNEQFF.

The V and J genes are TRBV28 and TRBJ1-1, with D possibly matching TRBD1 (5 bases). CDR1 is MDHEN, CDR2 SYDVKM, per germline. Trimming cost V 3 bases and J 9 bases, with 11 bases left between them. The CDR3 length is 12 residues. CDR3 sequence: CASSLKKGQAFF. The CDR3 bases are TGTGCCAGCAGTTTGAAGAAGGGGCAAGCTTTCTTT.

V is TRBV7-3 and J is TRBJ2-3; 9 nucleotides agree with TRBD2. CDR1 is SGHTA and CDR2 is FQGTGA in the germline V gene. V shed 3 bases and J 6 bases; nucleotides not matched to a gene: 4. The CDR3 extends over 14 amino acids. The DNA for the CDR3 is TGTGCCAGCAGCTTGGTAGCGGGAGTGGATACGCAGTATTTT. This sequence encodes CASSLVAGVDTQYF.

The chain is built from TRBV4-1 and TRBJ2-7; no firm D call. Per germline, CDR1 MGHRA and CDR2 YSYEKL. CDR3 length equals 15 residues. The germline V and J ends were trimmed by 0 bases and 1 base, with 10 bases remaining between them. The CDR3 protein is CASSQEAGLSYEQYF. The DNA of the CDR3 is TGCGCCAGCAGCCAAGAGGCAGGTTTATCCTACGAGCAGTACTTC.

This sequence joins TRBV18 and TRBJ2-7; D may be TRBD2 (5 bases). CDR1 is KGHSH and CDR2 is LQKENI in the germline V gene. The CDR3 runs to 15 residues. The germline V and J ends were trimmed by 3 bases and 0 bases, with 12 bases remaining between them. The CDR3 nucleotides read TGTGCCAGCTCACCCGGGATAGCGCCCTCCTACGAGCAGTACTTC. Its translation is CASSPGIAPSYEQYF. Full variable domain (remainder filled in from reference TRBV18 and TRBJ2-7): NAGVMQNPRHLVRRRGQEARLRCSPMKGHSHVYWYRQLPEEGLKFMVYLQKENIIDESGMPKERFSAEFPKEGPSILRIQQVVRGDSAAYFCASSPGIAPSYEQYFGPGTRLTVT.

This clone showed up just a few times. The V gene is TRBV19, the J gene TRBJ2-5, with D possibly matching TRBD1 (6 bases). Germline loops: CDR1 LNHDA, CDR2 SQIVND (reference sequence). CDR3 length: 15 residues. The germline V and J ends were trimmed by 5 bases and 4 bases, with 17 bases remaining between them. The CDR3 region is CASSGPDRTVETQYF. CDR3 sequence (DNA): TGTGCCAGTAGTGGCCCGGACAGAACCGTAGAGACCCAGTACTTC. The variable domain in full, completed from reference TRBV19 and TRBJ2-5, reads DGGITQSPKYLFRKEGQNVTLSCEQNLNHDAMYWYRQDPGQGLRLIYYSQIVNDFQKGDIAEGYSVSREKKESFPLTVTSAQKNPTAFYLCASSGPDRTVETQYFGPGTRLLVL.

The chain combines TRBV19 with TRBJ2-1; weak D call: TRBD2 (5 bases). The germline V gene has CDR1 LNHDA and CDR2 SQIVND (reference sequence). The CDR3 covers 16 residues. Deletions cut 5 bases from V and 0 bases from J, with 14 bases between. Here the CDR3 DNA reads TGTGCCAGTAGTTTCAGCGGACCTAGCTCCTACAATGAGCAGTTCTTC. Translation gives CASSFSGPSSYNEQFF.

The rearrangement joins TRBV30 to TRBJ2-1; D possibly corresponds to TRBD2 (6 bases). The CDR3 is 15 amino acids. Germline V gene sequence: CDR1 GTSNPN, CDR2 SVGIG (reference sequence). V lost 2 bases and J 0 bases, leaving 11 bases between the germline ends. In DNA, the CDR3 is TGTGCCTGGAGTTTCGTCGGGAGCTCCTACAATGAGCAGTTCTTC. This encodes CAWSFVGSSYNEQFF.

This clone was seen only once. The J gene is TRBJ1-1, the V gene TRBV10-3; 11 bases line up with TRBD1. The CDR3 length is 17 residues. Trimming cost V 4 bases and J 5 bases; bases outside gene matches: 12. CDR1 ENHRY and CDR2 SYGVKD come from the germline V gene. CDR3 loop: CAISARGGTGGQTEAFF. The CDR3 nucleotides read TGTGCCATCAGTGCTCGGGGGGGGACAGGGGGACAGACTGAAGCTTTCTTT.

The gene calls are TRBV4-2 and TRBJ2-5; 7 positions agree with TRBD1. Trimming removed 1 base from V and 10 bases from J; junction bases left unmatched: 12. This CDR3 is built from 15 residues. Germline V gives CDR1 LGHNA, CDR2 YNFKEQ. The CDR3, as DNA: TGTGCCAGCAGCCAAGGGGACAGTTTTTTACGAGGCCAGTACTTC. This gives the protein CASSQGDSFLRGQYF.

CDR3: CASSQGGNTEAFF. CDR3 coding DNA: TGTGCCAGCAGCCAGGGAGGGAACACTGAAGCTTTCTTT. V and J are TRBV6-5 and TRBJ1-1, with D possibly being TRBD1 (5 bases). Germline V gene lookup returns CDR1 MNHEY and CDR2 SVGAGI. With 6 bases removed from V and 1 base from J, the gap between germline ends came to 9 bases. This CDR3 has 13 residues.

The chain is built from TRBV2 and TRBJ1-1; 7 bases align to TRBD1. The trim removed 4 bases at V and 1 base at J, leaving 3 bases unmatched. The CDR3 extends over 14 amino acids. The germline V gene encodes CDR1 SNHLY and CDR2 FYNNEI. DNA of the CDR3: TGTGCCAGCAGTGGGGGGACAGCGAACACTGAAGCTTTCTTT. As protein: CASSGGTANTEAFF.

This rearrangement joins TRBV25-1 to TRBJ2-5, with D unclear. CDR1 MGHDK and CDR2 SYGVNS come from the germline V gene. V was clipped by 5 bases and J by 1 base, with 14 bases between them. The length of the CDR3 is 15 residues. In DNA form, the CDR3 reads TGTGCCAGCAGTATGTCTCAGTTGGCCCAAGAGACCCAGTACTTC. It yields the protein CASSMSQLAQETQYF.

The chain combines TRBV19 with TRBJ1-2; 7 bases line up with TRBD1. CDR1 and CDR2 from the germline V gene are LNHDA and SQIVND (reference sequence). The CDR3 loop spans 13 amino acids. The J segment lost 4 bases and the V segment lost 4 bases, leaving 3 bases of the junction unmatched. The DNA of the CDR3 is TGTGCCAGTAGTAGGGACAGAATCTATGGCTACACCTTC. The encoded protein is CASSRDRIYGYTF. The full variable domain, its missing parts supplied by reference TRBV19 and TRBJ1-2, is DGGITQSPKYLFRKEGQNVTLSCEQNLNHDAMYWYRQDPGQGLRLIYYSQIVNDFQKGDIAEGYSVSREKKESFPLTVTSAQKNPTAFYLCASSRDRIYGYTFGSGTRLTVV.

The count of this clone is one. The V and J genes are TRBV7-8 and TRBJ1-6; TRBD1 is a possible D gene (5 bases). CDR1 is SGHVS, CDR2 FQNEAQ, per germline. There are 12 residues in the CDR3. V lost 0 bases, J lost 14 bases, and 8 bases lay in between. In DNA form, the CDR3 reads TGTGCCAGCAGCTTAGCCGGGGGGACCCTCCACTTT. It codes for CASSLAGGTLHF. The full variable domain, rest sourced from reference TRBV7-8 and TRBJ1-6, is GAGVSQSPRYKVAKRGQDVALRCDPISGHVSLFWYQQALGQGPEFLTYFQNEAQLDKSGLPSDRFFAERPEGSVSTLKIQRTQQEDSAVYLCASSLAGGTLHFGNGTRLTVT.

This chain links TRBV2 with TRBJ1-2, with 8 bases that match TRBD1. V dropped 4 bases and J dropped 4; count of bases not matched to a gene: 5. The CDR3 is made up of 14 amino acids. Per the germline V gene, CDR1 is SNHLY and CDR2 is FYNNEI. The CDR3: CASSGQGATYGYTF. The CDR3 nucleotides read TGTGCCAGCAGTGGGCAGGGGGCGACCTATGGCTACACCTTC.

CDR3 loop: CASDSGTGLNTIYF. DNA for the CDR3: TGTGCCAGCGATTCCGGGACAGGGTTGAACACCATATATTTT. J is TRBJ1-3 and V is TRBV25-1, with TRBD1 matching over 9 bases. CDR1 is MGHDK and CDR2 is SYGVNS in the germline V gene. This CDR3 contains 14 residues. After removal of 8 bases from V and 7 bases from J, the junction contained 9 bases not matched to a gene.

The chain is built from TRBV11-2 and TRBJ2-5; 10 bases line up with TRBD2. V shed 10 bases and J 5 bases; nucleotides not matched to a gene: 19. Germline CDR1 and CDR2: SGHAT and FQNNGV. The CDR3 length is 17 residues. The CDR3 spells CATRPGVLAGLGETQYF. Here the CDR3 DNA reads TGTGCCACCCGACCTGGGGTACTAGCGGGACTAGGGGAGACCCAGTACTTC.

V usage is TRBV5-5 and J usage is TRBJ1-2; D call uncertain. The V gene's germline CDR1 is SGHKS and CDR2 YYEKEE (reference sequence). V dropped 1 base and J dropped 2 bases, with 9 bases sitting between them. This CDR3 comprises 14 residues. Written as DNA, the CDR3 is TGTGCCAGCAGCTTGACATCGTCCAACTATGGCTACACCTTC. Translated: CASSLTSSNYGYTF.

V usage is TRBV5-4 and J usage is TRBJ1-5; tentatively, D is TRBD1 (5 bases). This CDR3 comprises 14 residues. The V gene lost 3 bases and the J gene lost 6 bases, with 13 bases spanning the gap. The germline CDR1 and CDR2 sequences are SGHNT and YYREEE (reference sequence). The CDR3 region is CASSSQGSGQPQHF. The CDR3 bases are TGTGCCAGCAGCTCCCAGGGTTCTGGTCAGCCCCAGCATTTT.

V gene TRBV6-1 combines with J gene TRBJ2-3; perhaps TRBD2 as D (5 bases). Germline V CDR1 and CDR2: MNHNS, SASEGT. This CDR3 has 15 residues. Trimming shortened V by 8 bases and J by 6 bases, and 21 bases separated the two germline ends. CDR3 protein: CASSEDGAAVDTQYF. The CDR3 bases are TGTGCCAGCTCCGAGGACGGAGCGGCGGTCGATACGCAGTATTTT.

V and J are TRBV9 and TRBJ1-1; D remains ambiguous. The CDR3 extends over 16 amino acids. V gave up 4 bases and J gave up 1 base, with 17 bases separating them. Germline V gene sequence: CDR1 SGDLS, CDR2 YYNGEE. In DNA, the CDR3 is TGTGCCAGCAGCCAGGAGGCAGCGGCATGGAACACTGAAGCTTTCTTT. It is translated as CASSQEAAAWNTEAFF.